This T cell receptor (beta chain) was captured by sequencing in a study of Ad26.COV2.S vaccination and SARS-CoV-2 variants. Study-level results: Substantial response breadth was reportedly seen for spike-specific CD8+ and CD4+ T cells after vaccination.

CDR3 size: 14 residues. Germline CDR1 is SGDLS and CDR2 is YYNGEE. Trimming pared 0 bases from V and 8 bases from J, leaving 11 bases between. Regarding this clone: The antigen is not known.

Profiling relied on immunoSEQ multiplex PCR, and the TCRdb table lists in-frame clones only, not all of them. The sample lists about 400,000 clones; roughly 85% were seen once. Sample treatment: approximately 18 received Ad26.COV2.S at low or high dose, single or two shots; 5 received placebo; per-sample allocation not given. Sampling happened 63 days after the first vaccine or placebo injection. The sequence came from a person aged 18-60 years who received the Ad26.COV2.S COVID-19 vaccine or a placebo. The chain is built from TRBV9 and TRBJ1-4, with D unresolved. Material: peripheral blood, obtained in a trial of Ad26.COV2.S vaccine versus placebo. CDR3 sequence (DNA): TGTGCCAGCAGCGTAGGGGTGGCAAAGGAAAAACTGTTTTTT. Translation gives CASSVGVAKEKLFF.